The entry that follows covers one T cell receptor (beta chain) sequence. Its antigen is not known. Through template switching, UMIs that included a 6-nucleotide sample barcode were added. One entry per CDR3 protein, without DNA, is what TCRdb gives after re-calling the 5' RACE reads. The table for this sample gives 420,000 or so distinct CDR3 sequences. CDR1 and CDR2 (germline): SGHNT, YYREEE (reference sequence). The CDR3 runs 19 residues. The data derive from a study of monozygotic twins with inflammatory bowel disease. Overall study results and limits: Nothing supported a single strong signal or clonotype that was associated with IBD.

It was from whole blood, with no T cell sorting, that total RNA was isolated. Sequenced sample: blood. This chain connects TRBV5-4 to TRBJ2-2; as DNA is missing, the TRBD2 call by TCRdb cannot be tested. The TCR sequence derives from a human donor with ulcerative colitis or Crohn's disease, or a healthy co-twin of an affected twin (not recorded which). The CDR3 loop reads CASSLPLGLAGGGTGELFF.